This T cell receptor beta chain was recorded in a study of cytomegalovirus exposure and HLA in healthy donors. The PCR used 60 Vbeta and 13 Jbeta primers. This table comes from immunoSEQ multiplex PCR, and its TCRdb copy is limited to in-frame clones, with some not included. The data hold roughly 63,000 clones, with approximately 71% observed a single time. This clone was counted once. The sample consisted of PBMCs. The sequence derives from a middle-aged woman in good health and CMV-seropositive.

CDR3 protein: CASTQGVTLTNTEAFF. The CDR3 DNA sequence: TGTGCCAGCACCCAGGGGGTGACTTTGACGAACACTGAAGCTTTCTTT. The rearrangement joins TRBV5-4 to TRBJ1-1, with 7 bases that match TRBD1. Germline CDR1 reads SGHNT; CDR2 reads YYREEE (reference sequence). V lost 6 bases to trimming and J lost 1 base; unmatched junction nucleotides: 12. The CDR3 totals 16 residues.